A selection of T cell receptor beta chains follows, all from one sample in a study of blood T cells in healthy people across ages. One entry per CDR3 protein results from TCRdb running MiXCR on the 5' RACE reads. The sample gives about 1.5 million distinct CDR3 sequences, approximately 40% of which show up once; 7% to 9% is in the top ten. The source material was blood. The source is a woman aged 18-29 years in good health. CDR3s include the opening cysteine and the closing phenylalanine or tryptophan. D genes are given only for firm matches. Clone size is shown for a subset of rows, as once, few, many or a class of expanded clone.

j_call clone_size v_call d_call cdr3_nt cdr3_aa
TRBJ1-4 - TRBV4-1 TRBD1 TGCGCCAGCAGCCAACGGACAGGGGAGTACGAAAAACTGTTTTTT CASSQRTGEYEKLFF
TRBJ2-7 few TRBV10-3 - TGTGCCATCAGTGATATCGGAGCGCGAAGCTCCTACAATGAGCAGTACTTC CAISDIGARSSYNEQYF
TRBJ2-7 - TRBV15 - TGTGCCACCAGCAGTGGGGGACCGGTGTCCGAGCAGTACTTC CATSSGGPVSEQYF
TRBJ2-7 - TRBV28 TRBD1 TGTGCCAGCAGCCTAGACAGGGGGGTTTACGAGCAGTACTTC CASSLDRGVYEQYF
TRBJ1-6 - TRBV9 TRBD1 TGTGCCAGCAGCGGGGACAGTGATAATTCACCCCTCCACTTT CASSGDSDNSPLHF
TRBJ2-7 few TRBV6-5 TRBD1 TGTGCCAGCAGAAGGGTCGAGACAGGGTCCTACGAGCAGTACTTC CASRRVETGSYEQYF
TRBJ2-7 - TRBV20-1 TRBD2 TGCAGTCAACTAGCGGGAGCCTCCTACAATGAGCAGTACTTC CSQLAGASYNEQYF
TRBJ1-5 - TRBV6-2/TRBV6-3 - TGTGCCAGCAGAACCAGTCAGCCCCAGCATTTT CASRTSQPQHF
TRBJ2-1 once TRBV11-2 - TGTGCCAGCAGCTTACCGGACAGATCCTACAATGAGCAGTTCTTC CASSLPDRSYNEQFF
TRBJ1-1 - TRBV2 - TGTGCCAGCAGGAGGTCGTATGGCACTGAAGCTTTCTTT CASRRSYGTEAFF
TRBJ1-2 - TRBV5-1 - TGCGCCAGCAGCTTGGTGGGTTATGATGGCTACACCTTC CASSLVGYDGYTF
TRBJ1-1 few TRBV10-3 - TGTGCCATCAGTGAGGGCGACAGGAGGAACACTGAAGCTTTCTTT CAISEGDRRNTEAFF
TRBJ2-1 few TRBV7-3 TRBD2 TGTGCCAGCAGCATCAACAGCGGGGGGTCCTACAATGAGCAGTTCTTC CASSINSGGSYNEQFF
TRBJ1-5 - TRBV20-1 - TGCAGTGCTCCCCAAGGGGCTCACAATCAGCCCCAGCATTTT CSAPQGAHNQPQHF
TRBJ1-6 - TRBV12-3/TRBV12-4 - TGTGCCAGCACCTTACAGGGTAGTTCCTATAATTCACCCCTCCACTTT CASTLQGSSYNSPLHF
TRBJ2-1 few TRBV12-3/TRBV12-4 - TGTGCCAGCAGTTTATCCCCAGCCTCGAGCTCCTACAATGAGCAGTTCTTC CASSLSPASSSYNEQFF
TRBJ1-1 - TRBV11-2 TRBD1 TGTGCCAGCAGCCCGATACCGGGACAGGGCGCATTGAACACTGAAGCTTTCTTT CASSPIPGQGALNTEAFF
TRBJ2-2 few TRBV7-2 - TGTGCCAGCAGCCTGATCGGCACCCGGACGGACACCGGGGAGCTGTTTTTT CASSLIGTRTDTGELFF
TRBJ1-2 few TRBV6-6 - TGTGCCAGCAGTCAGCAGGGGCCCAACTATGGCTACACCTTC CASSQQGPNYGYTF
TRBJ1-1 once TRBV7-8 TRBD1 TGTGCCAGCAAACCGGGACAGGGAACTCACCAGAACACTGAAGCTTTCTTT CASKPGQGTHQNTEAFF
TRBJ2-1 many TRBV4-1 - TGCGCCAGCAGCCAAGTACTAGCTGATGAGCAGTTCTTC CASSQVLADEQFF
TRBJ2-7 few TRBV15 - TGTGCCACCAGCAAAGAGAGCGGATATAACTACGAGCAGTACTTC CATSKESGYNYEQYF
TRBJ1-2 - TRBV20-1 TRBD1 TGCAGTGCCCCCCTCGAGGGCAGGGGGCCCCGTGGGTATGGCTACACCTTC CSAPLEGRGPRGYGYTF
TRBJ2-3 - TRBV5-1 - TGCGCCAGCAGCTTCCTAGGGGGATTAGCGGGTCCCTCCCGAGCAGATACGCAGTATTTT CASSFLGGLAGPSRADTQYF